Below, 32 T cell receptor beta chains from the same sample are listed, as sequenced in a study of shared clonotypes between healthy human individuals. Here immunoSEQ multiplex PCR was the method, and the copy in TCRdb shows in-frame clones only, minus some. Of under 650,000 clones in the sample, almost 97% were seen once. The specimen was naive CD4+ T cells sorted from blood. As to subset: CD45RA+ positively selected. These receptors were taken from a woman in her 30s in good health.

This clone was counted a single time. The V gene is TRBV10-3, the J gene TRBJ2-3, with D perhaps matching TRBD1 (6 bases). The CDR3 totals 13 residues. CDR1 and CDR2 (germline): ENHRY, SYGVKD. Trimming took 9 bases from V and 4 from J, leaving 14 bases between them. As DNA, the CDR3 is TGTGCCATTCTGGGCAGGGGCGCAGATACGCAGTATTTT. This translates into CAILGRGADTQYF.

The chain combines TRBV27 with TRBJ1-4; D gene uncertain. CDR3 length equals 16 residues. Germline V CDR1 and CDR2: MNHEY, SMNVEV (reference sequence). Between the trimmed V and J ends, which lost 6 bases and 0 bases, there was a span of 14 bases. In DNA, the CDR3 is TGTGCCAGCAGCCCCCGACGGAGAGCAACTAATGAAAAACTGTTTTTT. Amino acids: CASSPRRRATNEKLFF.

CDR3: CASSYPIGTNEKLFF. Here the CDR3 DNA reads TGTGCCAGCAGTTACCCCATAGGAACTAATGAAAAACTGTTTTTT. The rearrangement uses TRBV6-6 and TRBJ1-4; D is ambiguous. V gave up 2 bases and J gave up 1 base, with 8 bases separating them. The germline V gene has CDR1 MNHNY and CDR2 SVGAGI (reference sequence). This CDR3 region has 15 residues.

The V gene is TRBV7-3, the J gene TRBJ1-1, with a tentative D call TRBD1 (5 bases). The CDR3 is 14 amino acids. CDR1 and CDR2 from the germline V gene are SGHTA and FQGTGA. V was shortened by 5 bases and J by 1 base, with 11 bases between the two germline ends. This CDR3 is CASSRGPRNTEAFF. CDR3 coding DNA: TGTGCCAGCAGCCGGGGACCGAGGAACACTGAAGCTTTCTTT.

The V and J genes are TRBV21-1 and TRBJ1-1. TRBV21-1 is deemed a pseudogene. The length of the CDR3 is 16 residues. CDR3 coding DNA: TGTGCCAGCAGCAAAGTTGAGGGGACCGCGGAACCTGAAGCTTTCTTT. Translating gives CASSKVEGTAEPEAFF.

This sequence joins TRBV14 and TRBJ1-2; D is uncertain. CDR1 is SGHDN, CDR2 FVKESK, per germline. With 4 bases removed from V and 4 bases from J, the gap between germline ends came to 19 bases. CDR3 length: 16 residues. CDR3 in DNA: TGTGCCAGCAGCCTGCAGGTGTCTGGAAAGACCTATGGCTACACCTTC. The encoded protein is CASSLQVSGKTYGYTF.

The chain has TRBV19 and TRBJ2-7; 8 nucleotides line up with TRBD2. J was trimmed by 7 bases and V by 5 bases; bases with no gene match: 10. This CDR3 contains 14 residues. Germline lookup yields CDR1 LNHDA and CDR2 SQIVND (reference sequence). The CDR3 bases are TGTGCCAGTAGTGACGGGAGGGCCTTGTATGAGCAGTACTTC. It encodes CASSDGRALYEQYF.

The CDR3 loop is CASSGSGTGSYEQYF. CDR3 DNA: TGTGCCAGCAGTGGGAGCGGGACAGGATCCTACGAGCAGTACTTC. J is TRBJ2-5 and V is TRBV25-1, with a possible D match to TRBD1 (8 bases). The DNA end favors TRBJ2-7, so the J call may be wrong. Germline CDR1 is MGHDK and CDR2 is SYGVNS. The CDR3 covers 15 residues.

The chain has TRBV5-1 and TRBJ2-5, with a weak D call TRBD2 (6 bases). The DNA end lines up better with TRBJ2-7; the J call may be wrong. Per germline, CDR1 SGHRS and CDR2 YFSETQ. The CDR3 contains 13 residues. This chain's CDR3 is CASSLVGGSEQYF. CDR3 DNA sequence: TGCGCCAGCAGCTTGGTTGGGGGGTCCGAGCAGTACTTC.

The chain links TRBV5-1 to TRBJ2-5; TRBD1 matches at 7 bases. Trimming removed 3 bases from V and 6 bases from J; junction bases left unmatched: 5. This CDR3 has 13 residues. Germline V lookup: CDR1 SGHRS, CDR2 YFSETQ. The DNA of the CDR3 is TGCGCCAGCAGCTACCCAGGGGGTAAGACCCAGTACTTC. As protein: CASSYPGGKTQYF. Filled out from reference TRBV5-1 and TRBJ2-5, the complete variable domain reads KAGVTQTPRYLIKTRGQQVTLSCSPISGHRSVSWYQQTPGQGLQFLFEYFSETQRNKGNFPGRFSGRQFSNSRSEMNVSTLELGDSALYLCASSYPGGKTQYFGPGTRLLVL.

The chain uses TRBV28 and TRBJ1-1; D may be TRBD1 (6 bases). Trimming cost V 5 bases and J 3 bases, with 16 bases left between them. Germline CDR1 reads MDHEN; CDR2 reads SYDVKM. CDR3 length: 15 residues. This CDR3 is CASSRYRVPHTEAFF. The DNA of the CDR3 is TGTGCCAGCAGTAGATACAGGGTGCCACACACTGAAGCTTTCTTT. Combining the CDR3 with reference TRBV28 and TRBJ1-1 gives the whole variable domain DVKVTQSSRYLVKRTGEKVFLECVQDMDHENMFWYRQDPGLGLRLIYFSYDVKMKEKGDIPEGYSVSREKKERFSLILESASTNQTSMYLCASSRYRVPHTEAFFGQGTRLTVV.

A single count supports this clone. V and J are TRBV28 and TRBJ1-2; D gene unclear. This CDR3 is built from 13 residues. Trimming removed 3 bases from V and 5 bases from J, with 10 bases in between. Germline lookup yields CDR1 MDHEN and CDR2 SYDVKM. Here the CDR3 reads CASSFGKGYGYTF. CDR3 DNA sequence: TGTGCCAGCAGTTTCGGGAAGGGATATGGCTACACCTTC.

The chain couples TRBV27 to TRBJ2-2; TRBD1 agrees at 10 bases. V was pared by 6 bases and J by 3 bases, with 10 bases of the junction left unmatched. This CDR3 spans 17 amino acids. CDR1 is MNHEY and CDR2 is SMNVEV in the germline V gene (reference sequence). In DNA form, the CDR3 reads TGTGCCAGCAGACTCGTCGGGACAGGGGTTTACACCGGGGAGCTGTTTTTT. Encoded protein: CASRLVGTGVYTGELFF.

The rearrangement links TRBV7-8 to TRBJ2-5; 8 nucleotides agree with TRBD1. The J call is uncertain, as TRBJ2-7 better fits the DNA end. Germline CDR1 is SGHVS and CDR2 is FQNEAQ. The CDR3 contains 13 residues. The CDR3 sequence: CASSRRQGFEQYF. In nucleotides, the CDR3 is TGTGCCAGCAGCCGCAGACAGGGGTTCGAGCAGTACTTC.

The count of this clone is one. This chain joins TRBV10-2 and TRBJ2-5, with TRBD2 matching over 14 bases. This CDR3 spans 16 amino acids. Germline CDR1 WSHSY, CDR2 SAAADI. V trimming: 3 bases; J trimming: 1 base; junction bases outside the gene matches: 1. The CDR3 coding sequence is TGCGCCAGCAGTGAAGGACTAGCGGGAGGCCAAGAGACCCAGTACTTC. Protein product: CASSEGLAGGQETQYF.

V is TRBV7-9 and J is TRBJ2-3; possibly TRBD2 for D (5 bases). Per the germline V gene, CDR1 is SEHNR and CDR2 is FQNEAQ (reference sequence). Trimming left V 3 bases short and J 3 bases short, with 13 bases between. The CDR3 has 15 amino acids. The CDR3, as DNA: TGTGCCAGCAGCTTGCTTGGCAGGAGGACAGATACGCAGTATTTT. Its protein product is CASSLLGRRTDTQYF.

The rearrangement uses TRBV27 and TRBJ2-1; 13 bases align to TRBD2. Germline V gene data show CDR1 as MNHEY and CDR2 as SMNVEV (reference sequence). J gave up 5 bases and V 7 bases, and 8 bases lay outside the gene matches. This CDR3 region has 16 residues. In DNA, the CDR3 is TGTGCCAGCACCCCTTTGGGGACTAGCGGGAACAATGAGCAGTTCTTC. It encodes CASTPLGTSGNNEQFF.

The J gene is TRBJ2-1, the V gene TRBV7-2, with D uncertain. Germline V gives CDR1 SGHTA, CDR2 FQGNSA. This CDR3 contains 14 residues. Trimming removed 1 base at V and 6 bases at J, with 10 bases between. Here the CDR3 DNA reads TGTGCCAGCAGCTTAGTCGGCCAGCCCAATGAGCAGTTCTTC. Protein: CASSLVGQPNEQFF.

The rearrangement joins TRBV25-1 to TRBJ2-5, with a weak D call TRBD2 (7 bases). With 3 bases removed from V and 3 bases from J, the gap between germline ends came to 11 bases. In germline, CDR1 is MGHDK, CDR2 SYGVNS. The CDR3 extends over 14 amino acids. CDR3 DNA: TGTGCCAGCAGTGATGGCGGGGGCGAAGAGACCCAGTACTTC. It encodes CASSDGGGEETQYF.

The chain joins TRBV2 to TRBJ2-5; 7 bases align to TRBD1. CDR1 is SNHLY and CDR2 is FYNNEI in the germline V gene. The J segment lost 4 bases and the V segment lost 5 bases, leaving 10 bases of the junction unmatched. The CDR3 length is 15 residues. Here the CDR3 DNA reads TGTGCCAGCAGTCGGCGACAGGGTGGCTCAGAGACCCAGTACTTC. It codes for CASSRRQGGSETQYF.

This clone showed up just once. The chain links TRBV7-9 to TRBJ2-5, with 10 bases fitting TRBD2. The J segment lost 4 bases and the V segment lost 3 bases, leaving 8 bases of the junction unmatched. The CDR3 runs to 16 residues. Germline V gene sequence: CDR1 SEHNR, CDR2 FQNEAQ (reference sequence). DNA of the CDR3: TGTGCCAGCAGCTTCGCTAGCGGGAGTCTAGTAGAGACCCAGTACTTC. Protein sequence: CASSFASGSLVETQYF. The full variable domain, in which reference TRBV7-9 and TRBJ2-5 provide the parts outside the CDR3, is DTGVSQNPRHKITKRGQNVTFRCDPISEHNRLYWYRQTLGQGPEFLTYFQNEAQLEKSRLLSDRFSAERPKGSFSTLEIQRTEQGDSAMYLCASSFASGSLVETQYFGPGTRLLVL.

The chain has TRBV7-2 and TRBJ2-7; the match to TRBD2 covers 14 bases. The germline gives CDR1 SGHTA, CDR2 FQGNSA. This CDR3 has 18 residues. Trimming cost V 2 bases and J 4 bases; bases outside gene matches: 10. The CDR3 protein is CASSLRTSGRRVDYEQYF. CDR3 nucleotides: TGTGCCAGCAGCTTACGGACTAGCGGGAGGAGGGTGGATTACGAGCAGTACTTC.

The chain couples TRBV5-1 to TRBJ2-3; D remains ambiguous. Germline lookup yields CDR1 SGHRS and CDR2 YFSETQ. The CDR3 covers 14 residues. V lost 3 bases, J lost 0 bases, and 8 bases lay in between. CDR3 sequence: CASSSQSSTDTQYF. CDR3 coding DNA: TGCGCCAGCAGCTCCCAGAGTAGCACAGATACGCAGTATTTT.

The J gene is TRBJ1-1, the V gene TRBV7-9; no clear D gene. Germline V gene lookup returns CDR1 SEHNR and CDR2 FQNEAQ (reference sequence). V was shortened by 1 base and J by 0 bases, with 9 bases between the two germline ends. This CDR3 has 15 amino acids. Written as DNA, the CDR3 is TGTGCCAGCAGCTTAGGGGCGACCATGAACACTGAAGCTTTCTTT. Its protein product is CASSLGATMNTEAFF. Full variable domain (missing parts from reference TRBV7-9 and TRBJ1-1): DTGVSQNPRHKITKRGQNVTFRCDPISEHNRLYWYRQTLGQGPEFLTYFQNEAQLEKSRLLSDRFSAERPKGSFSTLEIQRTEQGDSAMYLCASSLGATMNTEAFFGQGTRLTVV.

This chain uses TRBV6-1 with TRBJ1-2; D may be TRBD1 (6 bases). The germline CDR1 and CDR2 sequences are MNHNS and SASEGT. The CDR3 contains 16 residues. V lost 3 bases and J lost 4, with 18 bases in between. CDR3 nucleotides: TGTGCCAGCAGTGACGCCCGGGACATCAGGGGCTATGGCTACACCTTC. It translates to CASSDARDIRGYGYTF.

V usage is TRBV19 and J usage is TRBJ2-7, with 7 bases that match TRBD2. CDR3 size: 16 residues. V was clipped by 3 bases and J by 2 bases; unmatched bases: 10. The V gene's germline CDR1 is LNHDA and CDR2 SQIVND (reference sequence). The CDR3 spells CASSIALAPGTYEQYF. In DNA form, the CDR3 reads TGTGCCAGTAGTATCGCACTAGCGCCAGGGACCTACGAGCAGTACTTC.

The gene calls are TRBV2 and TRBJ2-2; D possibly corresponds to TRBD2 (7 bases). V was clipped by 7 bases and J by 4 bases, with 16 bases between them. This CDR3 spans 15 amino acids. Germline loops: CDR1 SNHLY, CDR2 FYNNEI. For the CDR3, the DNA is TGTGCCAGCACAAGGACAGCGGGACGCACCGGGGAGCTGTTTTTT. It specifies CASTRTAGRTGELFF.

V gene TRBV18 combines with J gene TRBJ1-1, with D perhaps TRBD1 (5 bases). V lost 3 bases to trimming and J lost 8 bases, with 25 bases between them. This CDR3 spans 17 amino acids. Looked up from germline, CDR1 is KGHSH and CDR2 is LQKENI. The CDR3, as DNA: TGTGCCAGCTCACCGCCCGGGACCGATAATCAGAACTCGGAAGCTTTCTTT. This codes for CASSPPGTDNQNSEAFF.

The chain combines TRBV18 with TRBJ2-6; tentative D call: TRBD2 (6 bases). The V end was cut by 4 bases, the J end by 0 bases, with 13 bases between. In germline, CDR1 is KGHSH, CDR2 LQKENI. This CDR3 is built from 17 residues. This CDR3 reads CASSQRALLSGANVLTF. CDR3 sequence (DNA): TGTGCCAGCTCACAGCGGGCGCTACTCTCTGGGGCCAACGTCCTGACTTTC. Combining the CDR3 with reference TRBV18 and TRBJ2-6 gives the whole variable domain NAGVMQNPRHLVRRRGQEARLRCSPMKGHSHVYWYRQLPEEGLKFMVYLQKENIIDESGMPKERFSAEFPKEGPSILRIQQVVRGDSAAYFCASSQRALLSGANVLTFGAGSRLTVL.

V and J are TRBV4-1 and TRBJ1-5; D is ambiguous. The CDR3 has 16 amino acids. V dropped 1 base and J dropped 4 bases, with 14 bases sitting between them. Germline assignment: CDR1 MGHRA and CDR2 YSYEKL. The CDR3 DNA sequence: TGCGCCAGCAGCCAAGTATTACGCTTGGAGAATCAGCCCCAGCATTTT. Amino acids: CASSQVLRLENQPQHF.

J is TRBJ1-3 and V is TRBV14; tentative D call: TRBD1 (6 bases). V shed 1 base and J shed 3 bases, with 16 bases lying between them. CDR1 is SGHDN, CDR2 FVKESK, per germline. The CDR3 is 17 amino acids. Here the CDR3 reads CASSQGYGGHGGNTIYF. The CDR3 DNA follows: TGTGCCAGCAGCCAAGGGTACGGGGGCCATGGTGGAAACACCATATATTTT.

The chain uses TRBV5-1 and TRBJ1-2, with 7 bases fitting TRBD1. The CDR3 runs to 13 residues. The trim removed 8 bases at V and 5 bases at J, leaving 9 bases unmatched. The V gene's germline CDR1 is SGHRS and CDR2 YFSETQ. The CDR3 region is CASAPGTAYGYTF. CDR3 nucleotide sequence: TGCGCCAGTGCCCCCGGGACAGCATATGGCTACACCTTC.